This T cell receptor beta chain appears in the sequencing data of a study of shared clonotypes between healthy human individuals. Sorted-subset replicate PCR reactions contained 200 to 250 ng DNA, corresponding to some 29,000 T cell genomes. Produced via immunoSEQ multiplex PCR; TCRdb's table is partial and in-frame only. The sample records more than 2 million clones, just under 95% being singletons. This CDR3 has 15 residues. The germline V gene has CDR1 MDHEN and CDR2 SYDVKM. Between the trimmed V and J ends, which lost 2 bases and 0 bases, there was a span of 8 bases. In the naive CD8 group, cells lacked CD45RO and were positively selected for CCR7, so terminally differentiated effector memory CD45RA+ cells were left out.

The material sequenced was naive CD8+ T cells from PBMCs. The receptor comes from a man younger than 35 in good health. Some clones in this sample may be carry-over from other donors' samples. The chain is built from TRBV28 and TRBJ1-5; no definite D call. CDR3 protein: CASSLIENSNQPQHF. The CDR3 bases are TGTGCCAGCAGTTTAATTGAAAATAGCAATCAGCCCCAGCATTTT.